This paragraph reports one T cell receptor (beta chain). Its target is unknown. The data derive from a study of cytomegalovirus exposure and HLA in healthy donors. Primers included in the PCR were 60 Vbeta and 13 Jbeta primers. Profiled with immunoSEQ multiplex PCR; TCRdb holds only in-frame clones, not every one. The data hold a few hundred thousand clones, with 70% to 80% observed a single time. Broader study findings: For TCR beta chains, V- and J-gene trimming was later linked to a missense DCLRE1C variant. The availability of immune exposure information extended only to CMV serostatus.

Germline values: CDR1 SGHRS, CDR2 YFSETQ. The V gene end was trimmed by 1 base and the J gene end by 7 bases; junction bases not matched to a gene: 8. CDR3 length: 16 residues. Sequencing was carried out using PBMCs. The V call is TRBV5-1, the J call TRBJ1-4; 9 bases are shared with TRBD1. This receptor was obtained from a woman aged 25 to 39 in good health and CMV-seronegative. CDR3 loop: CASSLLPGTGPEKLFF. The CDR3 nucleotides read TGCGCCAGCAGCTTGTTGCCGGGGACAGGGCCTGAAAAACTGTTTTTT.